One sample yielded the 4 T cell receptor beta chains listed below, sequenced in a study of shared clonotypes between healthy human individuals. Sequencing was performed with immunoSEQ multiplex PCR; in TCRdb, only in-frame clones are kept and a portion is missing. The top ten hold about 1% of the sample, which has some 1,400,000 clones, over 95% seen once. The sequenced material came from naive CD4+ T cells sorted from blood. The subset: CD45RA+ positively selected. These receptors were collected from a man aged 25-45 years in good health.

This sequence joins TRBV28 and TRBJ1-5; D remains ambiguous. The V gene's germline CDR1 is MDHEN and CDR2 SYDVKM. V lost 5 bases and J 3 bases, leaving 14 bases between the germline ends. CDR3 length: 15 residues. This CDR3 is CASSRALTPNQPQHF. The CDR3 DNA follows: TGTGCCAGCAGTCGAGCGTTGACTCCCAATCAGCCCCAGCATTTT. Full variable domain (rest looked up from reference TRBV28 and TRBJ1-5): DVKVTQSSRYLVKRTGEKVFLECVQDMDHENMFWYRQDPGLGLRLIYFSYDVKMKEKGDIPEGYSVSREKKERFSLILESASTNQTSMYLCASSRALTPNQPQHFGDGTRLSIL.

CDR3 amino acids: CASSPGAGTGDQPQHF. The CDR3 DNA reads TGCGCCAGCAGCCCGGGGGCCGGGACAGGGGATCAGCCCCAGCATTTT. The V and J genes are TRBV5-1 and TRBJ1-5; 10 bases map to TRBD1. The CDR3 length is 16 residues. J gave up 5 bases and V 4 bases, and 9 bases lay outside the gene matches. Germline assignment: CDR1 SGHRS and CDR2 YFSETQ.

This rearrangement joins TRBV14 to TRBJ2-6; D unclear. Trimming shortened V by 3 bases and J by 0 bases, and 3 bases separated the two germline ends. Germline assignment: CDR1 SGHDN and CDR2 FVKESK. The CDR3 totals 14 residues. The CDR3 nucleotides are TGTGCCAGCAGCCAGAGCTCTGGGGCCAACGTCCTGACTTTC. Its translation is CASSQSSGANVLTF.

This clone is a singleton in its sample. This chain uses TRBV6-6 with TRBJ2-7; the match to TRBD1 covers 9 bases. V trimming: 1 base; J trimming: 1 base; junction bases outside the gene matches: 2. This CDR3 has 15 residues. Germline CDR1 MNHNY, CDR2 SVGAGI (reference sequence). The CDR3 loop reads CASSYFGTGSYEQYF. DNA of the CDR3: TGTGCCAGCAGTTACTTCGGGACAGGGTCCTACGAGCAGTACTTC.